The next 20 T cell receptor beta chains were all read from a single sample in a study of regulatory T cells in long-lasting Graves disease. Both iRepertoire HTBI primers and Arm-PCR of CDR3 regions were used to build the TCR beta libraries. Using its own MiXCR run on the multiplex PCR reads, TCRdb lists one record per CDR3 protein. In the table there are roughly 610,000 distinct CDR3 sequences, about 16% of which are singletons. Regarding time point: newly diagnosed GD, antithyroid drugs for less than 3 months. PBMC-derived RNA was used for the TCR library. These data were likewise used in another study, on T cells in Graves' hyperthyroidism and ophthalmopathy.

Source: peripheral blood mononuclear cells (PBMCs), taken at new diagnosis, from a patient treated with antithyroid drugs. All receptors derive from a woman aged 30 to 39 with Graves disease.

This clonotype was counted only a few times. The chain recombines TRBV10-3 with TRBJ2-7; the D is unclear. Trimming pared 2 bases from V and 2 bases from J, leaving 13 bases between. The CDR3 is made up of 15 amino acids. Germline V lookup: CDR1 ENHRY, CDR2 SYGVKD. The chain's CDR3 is CAISERHAKPYEQYF. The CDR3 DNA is TGTGCCATCAGTGAGCGACACGCGAAGCCCTACGAGCAGTACTTC.

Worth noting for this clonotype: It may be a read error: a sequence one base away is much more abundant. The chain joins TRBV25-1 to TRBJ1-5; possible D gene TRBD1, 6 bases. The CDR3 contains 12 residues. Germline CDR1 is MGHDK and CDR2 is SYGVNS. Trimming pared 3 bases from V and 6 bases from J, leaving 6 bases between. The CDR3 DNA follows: TGTGCCAGCAGTGACAGGGGTCAGCCCCAGCATTTT. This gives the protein CASSDRGQPQHF.

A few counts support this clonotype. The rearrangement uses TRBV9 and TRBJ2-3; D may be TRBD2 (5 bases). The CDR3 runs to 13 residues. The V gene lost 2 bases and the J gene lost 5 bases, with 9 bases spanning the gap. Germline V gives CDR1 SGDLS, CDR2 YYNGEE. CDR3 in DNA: TGTGCCAGCAGCGTTGGGAGCTTAGATACGCAGTATTTT. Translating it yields CASSVGSLDTQYF.

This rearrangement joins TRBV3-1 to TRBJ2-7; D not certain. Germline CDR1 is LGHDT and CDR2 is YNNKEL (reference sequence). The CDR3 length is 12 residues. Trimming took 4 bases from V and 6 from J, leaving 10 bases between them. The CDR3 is CASSLLAREQYF. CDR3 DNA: TGTGCCAGCAGCCTCCTGGCTCGCGAGCAGTACTTC.

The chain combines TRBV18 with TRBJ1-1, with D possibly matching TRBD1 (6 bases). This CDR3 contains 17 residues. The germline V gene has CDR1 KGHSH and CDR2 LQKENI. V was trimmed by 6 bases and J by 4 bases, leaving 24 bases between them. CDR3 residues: CASSTTRDITLRTEAFF. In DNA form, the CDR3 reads TGTGCCAGCTCCACCACCAGGGACATAACCTTGCGCACTGAAGCTTTCTTT.

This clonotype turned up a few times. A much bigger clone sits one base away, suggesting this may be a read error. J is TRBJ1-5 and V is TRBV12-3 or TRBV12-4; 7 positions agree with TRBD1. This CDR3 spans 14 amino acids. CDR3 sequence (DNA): TGTGCCAGCACCTGGGAGGGGGCGGATCGGCCCCGGCATTTT. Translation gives CASTWEGADRPRHF.

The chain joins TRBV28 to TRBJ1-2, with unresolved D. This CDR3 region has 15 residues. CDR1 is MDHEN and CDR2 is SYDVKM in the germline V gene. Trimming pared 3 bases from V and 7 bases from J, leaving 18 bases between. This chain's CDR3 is CASSFFTQIESGYTF. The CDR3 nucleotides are TGTGCCAGCAGTTTCTTTACACAAATCGAGAGTGGCTACACCTTC.

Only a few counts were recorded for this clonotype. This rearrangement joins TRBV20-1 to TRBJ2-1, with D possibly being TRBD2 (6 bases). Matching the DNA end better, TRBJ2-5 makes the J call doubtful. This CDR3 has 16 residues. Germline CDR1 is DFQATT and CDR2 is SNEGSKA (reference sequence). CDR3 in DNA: TGCAGTGCCATCCCAGGGCGGGGTCCGAACCAAGAGACCCAGTACTTC. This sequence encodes CSAIPGRGPNQETQYF.

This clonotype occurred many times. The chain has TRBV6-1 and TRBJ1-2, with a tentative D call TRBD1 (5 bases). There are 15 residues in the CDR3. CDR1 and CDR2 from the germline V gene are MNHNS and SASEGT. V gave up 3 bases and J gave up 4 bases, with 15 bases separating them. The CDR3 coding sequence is TGTGCCAGCAGTGACCCCTTCGGGACCTCCTATGGCTACACCTTC. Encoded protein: CASSDPFGTSYGYTF.

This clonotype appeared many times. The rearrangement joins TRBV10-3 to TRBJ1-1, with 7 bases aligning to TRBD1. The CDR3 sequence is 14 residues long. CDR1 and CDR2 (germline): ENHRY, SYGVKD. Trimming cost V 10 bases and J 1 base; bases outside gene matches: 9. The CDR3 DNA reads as TGTGCCACCCAAAGACAGGGAGCGAACACTGAAGCTTTCTTT. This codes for CATQRQGANTEAFF.

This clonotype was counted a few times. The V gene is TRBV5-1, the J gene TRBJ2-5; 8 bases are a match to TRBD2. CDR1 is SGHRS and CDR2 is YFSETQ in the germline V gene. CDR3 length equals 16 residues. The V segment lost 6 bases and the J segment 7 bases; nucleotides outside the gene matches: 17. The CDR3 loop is CASTEAGAVTTRTQYF. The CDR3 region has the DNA TGCGCCAGCACAGAAGCGGGAGCCGTCACCACTCGGACCCAGTACTTC.

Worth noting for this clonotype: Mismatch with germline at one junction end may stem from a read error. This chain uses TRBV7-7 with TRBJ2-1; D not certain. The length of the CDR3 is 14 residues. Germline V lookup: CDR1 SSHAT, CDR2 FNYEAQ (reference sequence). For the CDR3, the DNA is TGTGCTAGCAGCTTAGCCGACCGCAGCAATGAGCAGTTCTTC. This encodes CASSLADRSNEQFF.

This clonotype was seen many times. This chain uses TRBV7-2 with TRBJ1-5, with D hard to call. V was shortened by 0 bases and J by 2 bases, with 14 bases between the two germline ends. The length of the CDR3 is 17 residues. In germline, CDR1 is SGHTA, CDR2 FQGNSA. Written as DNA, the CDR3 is TGTGCCAGCAGCTTAGCCCTGGGTCCAGGTGGCAATCAGCCCCAGCATTTT. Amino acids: CASSLALGPGGNQPQHF. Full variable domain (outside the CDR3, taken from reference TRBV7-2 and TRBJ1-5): GAGVSQSPSNKVTEKGKDVELRCDPISGHTALYWYRQSLGQGLEFLIYFQGNSAPDKSGLPSDRFSAERTGGSVSTLTIQRTQQEDSAVYLCASSLALGPGGNQPQHFGDGTRLSIL.

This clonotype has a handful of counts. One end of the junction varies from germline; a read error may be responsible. CDR3 sequence reads: CASSFQRTAQETQYF. CDR3 DNA sequence: TGTGCTAGCAGCTTCCAAAGGACAGCTCAAGAGACCCAGTACTTC. The chain recombines TRBV7-7 with TRBJ2-5; D possibly corresponds to TRBD1 (6 bases). The CDR3 is made up of 15 amino acids. The V gene's germline CDR1 is SSHAT and CDR2 FNYEAQ (reference sequence).

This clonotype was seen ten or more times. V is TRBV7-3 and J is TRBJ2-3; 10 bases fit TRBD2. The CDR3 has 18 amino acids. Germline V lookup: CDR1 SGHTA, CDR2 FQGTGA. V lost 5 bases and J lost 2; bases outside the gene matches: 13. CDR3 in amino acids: CASSEGELAGFPTDTQYF. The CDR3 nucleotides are TGTGCCAGCAGCGAAGGTGAACTAGCGGGATTTCCCACAGATACGCAGTATTTT.

The chain's CDR3 is CASSFTGSTYEQYF. CDR3 DNA sequence: TGTGCCAGCAGTTTCACCGGGAGCACCTACGAGCAGTACTTC. V and J are TRBV12-3 or TRBV12-4 and TRBJ2-7; possibly TRBD2 for D (6 bases). The CDR3 runs to 14 residues. The V gene lost 3 bases and the J gene lost 2 bases, with 11 bases spanning the gap.

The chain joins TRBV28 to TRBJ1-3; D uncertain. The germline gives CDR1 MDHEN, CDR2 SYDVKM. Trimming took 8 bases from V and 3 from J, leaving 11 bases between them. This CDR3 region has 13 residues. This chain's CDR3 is CASRRSGGNTIYF. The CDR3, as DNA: TGTGCCAGCCGCCGGAGCGGTGGAAACACCATATATTTT.

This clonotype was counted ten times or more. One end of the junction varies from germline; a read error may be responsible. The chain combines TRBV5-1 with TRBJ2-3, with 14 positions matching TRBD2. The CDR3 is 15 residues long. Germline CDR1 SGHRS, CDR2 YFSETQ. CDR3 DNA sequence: TGTGCCAGCAGCTTGGGACTAGCGGGAGAAGATACGCAGTATTTT. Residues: CASSLGLAGEDTQYF.

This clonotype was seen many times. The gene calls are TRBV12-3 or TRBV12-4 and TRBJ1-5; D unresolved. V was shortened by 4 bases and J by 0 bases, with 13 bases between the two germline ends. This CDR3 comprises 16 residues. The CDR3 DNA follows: TGTGCCAGCAGTTCCCTCGGCAGTTATAGCAATCAGCCCCAGCATTTT. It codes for CASSSLGSYSNQPQHF.

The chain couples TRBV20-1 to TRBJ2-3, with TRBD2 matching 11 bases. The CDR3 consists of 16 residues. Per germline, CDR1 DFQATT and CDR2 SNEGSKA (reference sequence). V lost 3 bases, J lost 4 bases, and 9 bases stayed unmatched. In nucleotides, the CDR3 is TGCAGTGCTAGTCTTAGGACTAGCGGGTTACCAGATACGCAGTATTTT. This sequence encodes CSASLRTSGLPDTQYF.